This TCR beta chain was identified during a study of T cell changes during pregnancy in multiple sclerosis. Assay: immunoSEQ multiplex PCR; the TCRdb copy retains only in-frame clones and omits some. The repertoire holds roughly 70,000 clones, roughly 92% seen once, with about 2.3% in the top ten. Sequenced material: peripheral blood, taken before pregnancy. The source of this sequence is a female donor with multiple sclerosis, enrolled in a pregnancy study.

CDR3 nucleotide sequence: TGTGCCAGCAGCCTCAGTAACTCCTACGAGCAGTACTTC. This translates into CASSLSNSYEQYF. This chain uses TRBV11-3 with TRBJ2-7; unclear D gene. The CDR3 length is 13 residues. CDR1 SGHNT and CDR2 YENEEA come from the germline V gene. The V end was cut by 5 bases, the J end by 0 bases, with 8 bases between.